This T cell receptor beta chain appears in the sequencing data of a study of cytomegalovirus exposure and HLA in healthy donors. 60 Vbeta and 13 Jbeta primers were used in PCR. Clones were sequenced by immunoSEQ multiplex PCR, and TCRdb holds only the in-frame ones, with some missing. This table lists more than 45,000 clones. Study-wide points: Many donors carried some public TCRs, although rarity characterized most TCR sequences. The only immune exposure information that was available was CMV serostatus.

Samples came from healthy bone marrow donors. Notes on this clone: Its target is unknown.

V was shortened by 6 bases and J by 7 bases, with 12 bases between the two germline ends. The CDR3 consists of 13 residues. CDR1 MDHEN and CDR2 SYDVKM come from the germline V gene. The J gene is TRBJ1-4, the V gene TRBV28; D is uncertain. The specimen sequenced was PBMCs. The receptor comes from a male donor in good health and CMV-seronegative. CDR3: CASSPGIPEKLFF. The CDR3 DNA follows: TGTGCCAGCAGCCCCGGGATTCCTGAAAAACTGTTTTTT.